This is a list of T cell receptor beta chains from one sample in a study of blood T cell repertoires in COVID-19. Some clones are missing from TCRdb's copy, which holds only in-frame ones; the method was immunoSEQ multiplex PCR. The profile shows some 270,000 clones, nearly 90% of them singletons. Sequenced: peripheral blood. These receptors came from an older woman with COVID-19, enrolled during active disease. The CDR3 runs from the conserved cysteine through the conserved F or W. The order of the fields is CDR3 DNA, CDR3 protein, J gene, clone size, V gene, D gene. A D gene is named only where the DNA matches it firmly. For some rows the clone size is stated as once, few or many, or as a class when expanded; others skip it.

cdr3_nt: TGCGCCAGCAGGGGACTAGCCTACGAAAGCACAGATACGCAGTATTTT; cdr3_aa: CASRGLAYESTDTQYF; j_call: TRBJ2-3; clone_size: .; v_call: TRBV5-1; d_call: TRBD2
cdr3_nt: TGTGCCAGCTCACTGGGGACAGGAGGCTCCTACGAGCAGTACTTC; cdr3_aa: CASSLGTGGSYEQYF; j_call: TRBJ2-7; clone_size: .; v_call: TRBV18; d_call: TRBD1
cdr3_nt: TGTGCCAGCAGCCGGGACAGGGGCACCGGGGAGCTGTTTTTT; cdr3_aa: CASSRDRGTGELFF; j_call: TRBJ2-2; clone_size: .; v_call: TRBV5-4; d_call: TRBD1
cdr3_nt: TGTGCCAGCAGCTCGGGACTAGCGGGGTACACCGGGGAGCTGTTTTTT; cdr3_aa: CASSSGLAGYTGELFF; j_call: TRBJ2-2; clone_size: .; v_call: TRBV11-3; d_call: TRBD2
cdr3_nt: TGTGCCAGCAGTAGCCGATATAGCAATCAGCCCCAGCATTTT; cdr3_aa: CASSSRYSNQPQHF; j_call: TRBJ1-5; clone_size: .; v_call: TRBV16; d_call: .
cdr3_nt: TGTGCCAGCAGCTTGGAGCCCTCTCCGGGACAAGATTTCTATGGCTACACCTTC; cdr3_aa: CASSLEPSPGQDFYGYTF; j_call: TRBJ1-2; clone_size: .; v_call: TRBV5-4; d_call: .
cdr3_nt: TGTGCCAGCAGACAAGAAACTAGGGCTTTCTTT; cdr3_aa: CASRQETRAFF; j_call: TRBJ1-1; clone_size: .; v_call: TRBV6-5; d_call: .
cdr3_nt: TGTGCCAGCACAGGAACAGGGGGCAAGGGAGAGACCCAGTACTTC; cdr3_aa: CASTGTGGKGETQYF; j_call: TRBJ2-5; clone_size: .; v_call: TRBV9; d_call: TRBD1
cdr3_nt: TGCGCCAGCAGCCAGGTGCGCCACCCTGAAAAACTGTTTTTT; cdr3_aa: CASSQVRHPEKLFF; j_call: TRBJ1-4; clone_size: .; v_call: TRBV4-1; d_call: .
cdr3_nt: TGCGCCAGCAGCCAAGAGGGGAGTAACACAGATACGCAGTATTTT; cdr3_aa: CASSQEGSNTDTQYF; j_call: TRBJ2-3; clone_size: .; v_call: TRBV4-3; d_call: .
cdr3_nt: TGTGCCAGTAGGAGGATGGCAGGGGGGAACACTGAAGCTTTCTTT; cdr3_aa: CASRRMAGGNTEAFF; j_call: TRBJ1-1; clone_size: few; v_call: TRBV19; d_call: TRBD1
cdr3_nt: TGTGCCAGCTCACTGAGGCAGGGCGCGAATGAGCAGTTCTTC; cdr3_aa: CASSLRQGANEQFF; j_call: TRBJ2-1; clone_size: .; v_call: TRBV18; d_call: .
cdr3_nt: TGTGCCAGTAGTCCGACTCCGGACAGGGGAGGCAATCAGCCCCAGCATTTT; cdr3_aa: CASSPTPDRGGNQPQHF; j_call: TRBJ1-5; clone_size: few; v_call: TRBV19; d_call: TRBD1
cdr3_nt: TGTGCCAGCAGCGTAGTAGTAGGGTCAGGGACTGAAGCTTTCTTT; cdr3_aa: CASSVVVGSGTEAFF; j_call: TRBJ1-1; clone_size: .; v_call: TRBV9; d_call: .
cdr3_nt: TGTGCCAGCAGTTACCCGGAGTTAAACACTGAAGCTTTCTTT; cdr3_aa: CASSYPELNTEAFF; j_call: TRBJ1-1; clone_size: .; v_call: TRBV6-6; d_call: .
cdr3_nt: TGTGCCAGCAGCTCACAGGCCGGGACAGGGCTTTCACCCCTCCACTTT; cdr3_aa: CASSSQAGTGLSPLHF; j_call: TRBJ1-6; clone_size: few; v_call: TRBV7-6; d_call: TRBD1
cdr3_nt: TGTGCCAGCAGCTTGACAGTGTCTGGGAATGAGCAGTTCTTC; cdr3_aa: CASSLTVSGNEQFF; j_call: TRBJ2-1; clone_size: .; v_call: TRBV7-9; d_call: .
cdr3_nt: TGCGCCAGCAGCTCGGGACTGGCTCTTGGAAACACCATATATTTT; cdr3_aa: CASSSGLALGNTIYF; j_call: TRBJ1-3; clone_size: once; v_call: TRBV5-1; d_call: .
cdr3_nt: TGTGCCAGCAGCCCCCAAAGGGACAACACAGATACGCAGTATTTT; cdr3_aa: CASSPQRDNTDTQYF; j_call: TRBJ2-3; clone_size: .; v_call: TRBV21-1; d_call: .
cdr3_nt: TGTGCCAGCAGTTATAACGACTTCTACGAGCAGTACTTC; cdr3_aa: CASSYNDFYEQYF; j_call: TRBJ2-7; clone_size: .; v_call: TRBV6-2/TRBV6-3; d_call: .
cdr3_nt: TGCAGTGCCAGTGATGGGGGGGGCAGGACTTACTATGGCTACACCTTC; cdr3_aa: CSASDGGGRTYYGYTF; j_call: TRBJ1-2; clone_size: .; v_call: TRBV20-1; d_call: .
cdr3_nt: TGCGCCAGCAGCCCCAGGGGGGAGAATTCACCCCTCCACTTT; cdr3_aa: CASSPRGENSPLHF; j_call: TRBJ1-6; clone_size: .; v_call: TRBV5-1; d_call: TRBD1
cdr3_nt: TGTGCCAGCAGCTTAAGGGCAGGGGAGAACACTGAAGCTTTCTTT; cdr3_aa: CASSLRAGENTEAFF; j_call: TRBJ1-1; clone_size: .; v_call: TRBV7-9; d_call: .
cdr3_nt: TGTGCCAGTAGGAAAAGACAGGGGGCGAACACTGAAGCTTTCTTT; cdr3_aa: CASRKRQGANTEAFF; j_call: TRBJ1-1; clone_size: .; v_call: TRBV19; d_call: TRBD1